The 21 T cell receptor beta chains given below trace back to one sample, sequenced in a study of T cell responses to AZD1222 COVID-19 vaccine. Assay used: immunoSEQ multiplex PCR; TCRdb lists only in-frame clones, some missing. In the table there are some 140,000 clones, about 88% of which are singletons. The sequences come from peripheral blood, collected 28 days after the second AZD1222 dose. Receptors were obtained from an adult who received the AZD1222 COVID-19 vaccine.

The chain carries TRBV19 and TRBJ1-6; D ambiguous. Germline V CDR1 and CDR2: LNHDA, SQIVND (reference sequence). The CDR3 spans 14 residues. V was cut by 7 bases and J by 9 bases, with 16 bases left in between. The CDR3 coding sequence is TGTGCCAGTACCCCCCGCGCGCGGGGTTCACCCCTCCACTTT. This gives the protein CASTPRARGSPLHF.

The chain links TRBV4-2 to TRBJ1-4, with a possible D match to TRBD1 (5 bases). From germline, CDR1 is LGHNA and CDR2 YNFKEQ. CDR3 size: 16 residues. V was clipped by 5 bases and J by 4 bases, with 17 bases between them. The DNA for the CDR3 is TGTGCCAGCAGCTCTAGCAGACAGTCGAGTAATGAAAAACTGTTTTTT. Protein product: CASSSSRQSSNEKLFF.

The chain joins TRBV30 to TRBJ2-1; D ambiguous. V dropped 1 base and J dropped 8 bases, with 9 bases sitting between them. The CDR3 loop spans 12 amino acids. CDR1 is GTSNPN and CDR2 is SVGIG in the germline V gene (reference sequence). CDR3 bases: TGTGCCTGGAGTGGTGGTATCGATGAGCAGTTCTTC. Translation gives CAWSGGIDEQFF.

This chain connects TRBV4-3 to TRBJ1-6, with D perhaps TRBD1 (5 bases). The CDR3 sequence is 15 residues long. Trimming removed 0 bases from V and 10 bases from J, with 13 bases in between. Germline CDR1 LGHNA, CDR2 YSLEER. The CDR3 region has the DNA TGCGCCAGCAGCCAAGACCTCAGGGCTTGGTCACCCCTCCACTTT. Translated, it gives CASSQDLRAWSPLHF.

V usage is TRBV29-1 and J usage is TRBJ2-1; TRBD2 matches at 10 bases. With V trimmed by 4 bases and J by 3 bases, 6 bases remained unmatched. Germline CDR1 reads SQVTM; CDR2 reads ANQGSEA. There are 15 residues in the CDR3. The CDR3 DNA sequence: TGCAGCGTTGTTCTAGCGGGAGAAAGCTACAATGAGCAGTTCTTC. Translation gives CSVVLAGESYNEQFF.

The chain couples TRBV3-1 (or the pseudogene TRBV3-2) to TRBJ1-5; D gene ambiguous. This CDR3 spans 14 amino acids. Germline V gene sequence: CDR1 LGHDT, CDR2 YNNKEL (reference sequence). V lost 1 base and J 5 bases, leaving 9 bases between the germline ends. CDR3 in DNA: TGTGCCAGCAGCCAAGGAACACTTGATCAGCCCCAGCATTTT. This codes for CASSQGTLDQPQHF.

The chain has TRBV7-9 and TRBJ2-5, with 16 bases identical to TRBD2. Germline CDR1 and CDR2: SEHNR and FQNEAQ (reference sequence). The CDR3 has 17 amino acids. With 5 bases clipped from V and 0 bases from J, the junction kept 3 bases outside the gene matches. The CDR3 region is CASSPGLAGGYQETQYF. CDR3 DNA sequence: TGTGCCAGCAGCCCGGGACTAGCGGGGGGGTACCAAGAGACCCAGTACTTC.

This sequence joins TRBV5-1 and TRBJ2-2; D perhaps matches TRBD2 (6 bases). Germline CDR1 reads SGHRS; CDR2 reads YFSETQ. V was shortened by 4 bases and J by 4 bases, with 14 bases between the two germline ends. The CDR3 consists of 15 residues. The CDR3 region has the DNA TGCGCCAGCAGCCCCTCGGAGGGCGGCACCGGGGAGCTGTTTTTT. Translated: CASSPSEGGTGELFF.

The chain is built from TRBV27 and TRBJ2-7; 9 positions agree with TRBD2. The J segment lost 9 bases and the V segment lost 5 bases, leaving 8 bases of the junction unmatched. The CDR3 is 13 amino acids. Germline V gene data show CDR1 as MNHEY and CDR2 as SMNVEV (reference sequence). The CDR3 DNA sequence: TGTGCCAGCAGTCCGGGACTAGCCCTCCCGCAGTACTTC. Translating gives CASSPGLALPQYF.

The rearrangement uses TRBV10-3 and TRBJ2-1; 12 positions match TRBD1. The ends lost 4 bases at V and 9 bases at J; junction bases unmatched: 7. The CDR3 runs 15 residues. Germline CDR1 is ENHRY and CDR2 is SYGVKD. The CDR3 sequence: CAISGSGQGAVEQFF. CDR3 in DNA: TGTGCCATCAGTGGGTCGGGACAGGGGGCTGTTGAGCAGTTCTTC.

The chain is built from TRBV5-4 and TRBJ1-1; no reliable D call. The CDR3 contains 14 residues. V was pared by 4 bases and J by 1 base, with 11 bases between. Germline V gene sequence: CDR1 SGHNT, CDR2 YYREEE (reference sequence). The CDR3: CASSGGRQNTEAFF. The CDR3 DNA sequence: TGTGCCAGCAGCGGCGGACGGCAGAACACTGAAGCTTTCTTT. Full variable domain (rest looked up from reference TRBV5-4 and TRBJ1-1): ETGVTQSPTHLIKTRGQQVTLRCSSQSGHNTVSWYQQALGQGPQFIFQYYREEENGRGNFPPRFSGLQFPNYSSELNVNALELDDSALYLCASSGGRQNTEAFFGQGTRLTVV.

The V call is TRBV7-2, the J call TRBJ2-7; no clear D. Trimming took 3 bases from V and 2 from J, leaving 8 bases between them. This CDR3 comprises 13 residues. Germline V gives CDR1 SGHTA, CDR2 FQGNSA. The CDR3 DNA follows: TGTGCCAGCAGCTTTCAATCCGCCTACGAGCAGTACTTC. Protein product: CASSFQSAYEQYF. The full variable domain, with the rest looked up from reference TRBV7-2 and TRBJ2-7, is GAGVSQSPSNKVTEKGKDVELRCDPISGHTALYWYRQSLGQGLEFLIYFQGNSAPDKSGLPSDRFSAERTGGSVSTLTIQRTQQEDSAVYLCASSFQSAYEQYFGPGTRLTVT.

V is TRBV3-1 (or the pseudogene TRBV3-2) and J is TRBJ2-7; 10 nucleotides match TRBD2. CDR3 length: 17 amino acids. The ends lost 1 base at V and 2 bases at J; junction bases unmatched: 8. The germline CDR1 and CDR2 sequences are LGHDT and YNNKEL (reference sequence). The CDR3 here is CASSQVTSGEDPYEQYF. CDR3 coding DNA: TGTGCCAGCAGCCAAGTAACTAGCGGGGAGGACCCCTACGAGCAGTACTTC.

The rearrangement links TRBV18 to TRBJ1-5; perhaps TRBD1 as D (5 bases). V was pared by 1 base and J by 2 bases, with 12 bases between. This CDR3 comprises 16 residues. CDR1 is KGHSH, CDR2 LQKENI, per germline. In DNA form, the CDR3 reads TGTGCCAGCTCACCACGAGGACACGCCGGCAATCAGCCCCAGCATTTT. Translating gives CASSPRGHAGNQPQHF.

The V call is TRBV11-3, the J call TRBJ2-2; D is undetermined. CDR3 size: 12 residues. Germline V gene sequence: CDR1 SGHNT, CDR2 YENEEA. The ends were cut back, 3 bases at V and 6 bases at J, with 5 bases in the middle. CDR3 DNA: TGTGCCAGCAGCTTCCTCGCCGGGGAGCTGTTTTTT. Translating it yields CASSFLAGELFF.

The chain links TRBV7-6 to TRBJ2-5, with 9 bases fitting TRBD2. The CDR3 has 15 amino acids. V was pared by 3 bases and J by 0 bases, with 2 bases of the junction left unmatched. Germline V gene lookup returns CDR1 SGHVS and CDR2 FNYEAQ. CDR3 sequence (DNA): TGTGCCAGCAGCTTTCTAGCGGGGTACCAAGAGACCCAGTACTTC. Amino acid sequence: CASSFLAGYQETQYF.

Notes on this clone: Mismatch with germline at one junction end may stem from a read error. The rearrangement links TRBV7-7 to TRBJ1-4; D might be TRBD1 (6 bases). CDR3 length: 16 amino acids. Germline CDR1 and CDR2: SSHAT and FNYEAQ (reference sequence). CDR3 sequence reads: CASSPTGPRGNEKLFF. Written as DNA, the CDR3 is TGTGCTAGCAGCCCGACAGGACCCCGGGGTAATGAAAAACTGTTTTTT.

The chain combines TRBV3-1 (or the pseudogene TRBV3-2) with TRBJ1-4; no reliable D call. The CDR3 runs to 15 residues. Between the trimmed V and J ends, which lost 6 bases and 8 bases, there was a span of 19 bases. CDR1 LGHDT and CDR2 YNNKEL come from the germline V gene (reference sequence). CDR3 DNA sequence: TGTGCCAGCAGTCTTCACTCCGGCCAGAACGAAAAACTGTTTTTT. Its protein product is CASSLHSGQNEKLFF.

Of note for this clone: Other DNA sequences in the same sample also yield this CDR3. This chain joins TRBV4-3 and TRBJ1-2; D not resolved. This CDR3 has 12 amino acids. Germline lookup yields CDR1 LGHNA and CDR2 YSLEER. V lost 1 base to trimming and J lost 0 bases, with 0 bases between them. The CDR3 nucleotides are TGCGCCAGCAGCCAAGCTAACTATGGCTACACCTTC. Protein sequence: CASSQANYGYTF.

The chain links TRBV27 to TRBJ1-5; tentative D call: TRBD1 (5 bases). Trimming removed 2 bases at V and 5 bases at J, with 7 bases between. Germline V gene sequence: CDR1 MNHEY, CDR2 SMNVEV (reference sequence). The CDR3 sequence is 13 residues long. CDR3 in amino acids: CASSLGGYQPQHF. The CDR3, as DNA: TGTGCCAGCAGTTTAGGGGGATATCAGCCCCAGCATTTT.

This clone was counted a few times. The chain uses TRBV30 and TRBJ2-7; tentatively, D is TRBD2 (5 bases). CDR1 is GTSNPN and CDR2 is SVGIG in the germline V gene (reference sequence). The CDR3 contains 11 residues. The V end lost 2 bases, the J end lost 7 bases, and 9 bases lay between the germline ends. CDR3 region: CAWSQLAEQYF. The CDR3, as DNA: TGTGCCTGGAGTCAGCTAGCTGAGCAGTACTTC.